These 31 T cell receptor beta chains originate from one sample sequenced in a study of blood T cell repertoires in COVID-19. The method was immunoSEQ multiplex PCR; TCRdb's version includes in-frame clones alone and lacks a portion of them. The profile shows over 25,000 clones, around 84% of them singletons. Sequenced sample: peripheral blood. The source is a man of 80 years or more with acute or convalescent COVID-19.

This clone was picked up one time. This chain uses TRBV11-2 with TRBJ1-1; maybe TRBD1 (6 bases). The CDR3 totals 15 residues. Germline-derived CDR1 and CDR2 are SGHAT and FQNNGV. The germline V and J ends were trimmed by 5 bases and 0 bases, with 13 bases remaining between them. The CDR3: CASSPQGIVNTEAFF. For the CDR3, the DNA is TGTGCCAGCAGCCCCCAGGGGATCGTGAACACTGAAGCTTTCTTT. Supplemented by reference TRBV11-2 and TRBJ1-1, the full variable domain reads EAGVAQSPRYKIIEKRQSVAFWCNPISGHATLYWYQQILGQGPKLLIQFQNNGVVDDSQLPKDRFSAERLKGVDSTLKIQPAKLEDSAVYLCASSPQGIVNTEAFFGQGTRLTVV.

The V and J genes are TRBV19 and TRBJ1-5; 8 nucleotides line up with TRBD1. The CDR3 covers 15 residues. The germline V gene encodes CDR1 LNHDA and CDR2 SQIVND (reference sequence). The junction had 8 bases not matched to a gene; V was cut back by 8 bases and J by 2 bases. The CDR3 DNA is TGTGCCAGTTTTTCAGGGGGCGCAGGCAATCAGCCCCAGCATTTT. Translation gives CASFSGGAGNQPQHF.

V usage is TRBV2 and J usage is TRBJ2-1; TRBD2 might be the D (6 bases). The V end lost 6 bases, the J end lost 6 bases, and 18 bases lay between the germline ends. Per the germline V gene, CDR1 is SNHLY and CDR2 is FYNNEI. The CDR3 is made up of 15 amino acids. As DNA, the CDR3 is TGTGCCAGCAGGACGACTAGGGCCTACGGCAATGAGCAGTTCTTC. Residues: CASRTTRAYGNEQFF.

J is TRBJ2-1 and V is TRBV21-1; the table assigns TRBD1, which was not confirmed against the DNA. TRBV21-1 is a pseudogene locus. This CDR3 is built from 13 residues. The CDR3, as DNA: TGTGCCAGCCGATGGGCAGATTACAATGAGCAGTTCTTC. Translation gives CASRWADYNEQFF.

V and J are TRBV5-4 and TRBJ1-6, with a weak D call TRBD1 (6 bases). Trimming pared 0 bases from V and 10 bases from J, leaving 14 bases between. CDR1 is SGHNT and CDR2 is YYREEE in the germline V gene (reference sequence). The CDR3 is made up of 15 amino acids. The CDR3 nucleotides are TGTGCCAGCAGCTTGGCAGGGGTTTTTAGCTCACCCCTCCACTTT. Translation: CASSLAGVFSSPLHF.

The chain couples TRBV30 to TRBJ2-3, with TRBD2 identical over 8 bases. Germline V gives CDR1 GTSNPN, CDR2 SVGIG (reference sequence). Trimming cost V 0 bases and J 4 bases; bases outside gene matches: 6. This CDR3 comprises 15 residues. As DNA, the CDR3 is TGTGCCTGGAGTGTATCCGGGGGGGGATCAGATACGCAGTATTTT. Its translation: CAWSVSGGGSDTQYF. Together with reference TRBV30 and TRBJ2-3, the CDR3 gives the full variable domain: SQTIHQWPATLVQPVGSPLSLECTVEGTSNPNLYWYRQAAGRGLQLLFYSVGIGQISSEVPQNLSASRPQDRQFILSSKKLLLSDSGFYLCAWSVSGGGSDTQYFGPGTRLTVL.

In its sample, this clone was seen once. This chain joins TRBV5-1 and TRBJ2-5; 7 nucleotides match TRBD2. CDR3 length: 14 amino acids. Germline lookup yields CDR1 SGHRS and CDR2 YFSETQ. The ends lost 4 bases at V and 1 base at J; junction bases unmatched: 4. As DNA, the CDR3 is TGCGCCAGCAGCCTGGGGACTACCCAAGAGACCCAGTACTTC. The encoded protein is CASSLGTTQETQYF. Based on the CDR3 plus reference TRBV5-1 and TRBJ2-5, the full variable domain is KAGVTQTPRYLIKTRGQQVTLSCSPISGHRSVSWYQQTPGQGLQFLFEYFSETQRNKGNFPGRFSGRQFSNSRSEMNVSTLELGDSALYLCASSLGTTQETQYFGPGTRLLVL.

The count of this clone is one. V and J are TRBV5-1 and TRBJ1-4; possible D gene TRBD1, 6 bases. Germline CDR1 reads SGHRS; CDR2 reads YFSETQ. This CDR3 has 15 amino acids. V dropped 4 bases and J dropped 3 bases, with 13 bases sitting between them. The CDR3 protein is CASSALTGANEKLFF. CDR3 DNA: TGCGCCAGCAGCGCCCTGACAGGAGCTAATGAAAAACTGTTTTTT.

This CDR3 is CASSWRTGEETQYF. The CDR3 DNA sequence: TGTGCCAGCAGTTGGCGGACAGGAGAAGAGACCCAGTACTTC. V gene TRBV6-5 combines with J gene TRBJ2-5, with 7 nucleotides matching TRBD1. V lost 4 bases to trimming and J lost 3 bases; unmatched junction nucleotides: 5. The CDR3 consists of 14 residues. Germline-derived CDR1 and CDR2 are MNHEY and SVGAGI.

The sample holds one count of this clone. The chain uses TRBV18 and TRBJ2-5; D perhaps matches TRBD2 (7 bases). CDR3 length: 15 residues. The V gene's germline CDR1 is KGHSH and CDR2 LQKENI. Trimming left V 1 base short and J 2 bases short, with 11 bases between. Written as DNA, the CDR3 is TGTGCCAGCTCACCACGGGGGGGGCAGCAAGAGACCCAGTACTTC. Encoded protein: CASSPRGGQQETQYF. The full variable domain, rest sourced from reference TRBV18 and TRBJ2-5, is NAGVMQNPRHLVRRRGQEARLRCSPMKGHSHVYWYRQLPEEGLKFMVYLQKENIIDESGMPKERFSAEFPKEGPSILRIQQVVRGDSAAYFCASSPRGGQQETQYFGPGTRLLVL.

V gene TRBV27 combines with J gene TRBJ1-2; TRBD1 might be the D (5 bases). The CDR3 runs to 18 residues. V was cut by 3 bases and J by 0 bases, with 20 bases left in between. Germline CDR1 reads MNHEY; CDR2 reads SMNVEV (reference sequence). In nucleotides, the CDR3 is TGTGCCAGCAGTTTCAGGGATAGGGGCAGGCGAGCTAACTATGGCTACACCTTC. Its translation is CASSFRDRGRRANYGYTF.

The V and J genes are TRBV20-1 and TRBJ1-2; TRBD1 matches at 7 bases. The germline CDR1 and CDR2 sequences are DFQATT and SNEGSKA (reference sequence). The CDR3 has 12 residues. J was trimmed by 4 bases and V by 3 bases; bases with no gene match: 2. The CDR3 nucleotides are TGCAGTGCTAGTGGGGACAGCTATGGCTACACCTTC. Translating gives CSASGDSYGYTF.

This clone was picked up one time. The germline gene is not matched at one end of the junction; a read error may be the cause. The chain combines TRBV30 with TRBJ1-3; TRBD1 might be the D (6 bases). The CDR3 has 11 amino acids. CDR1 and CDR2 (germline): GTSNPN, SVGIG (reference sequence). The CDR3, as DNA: TGTGCCTGGGAAGAGGGGGGGATCTATAATTTT. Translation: CAWEEGGIYNF.

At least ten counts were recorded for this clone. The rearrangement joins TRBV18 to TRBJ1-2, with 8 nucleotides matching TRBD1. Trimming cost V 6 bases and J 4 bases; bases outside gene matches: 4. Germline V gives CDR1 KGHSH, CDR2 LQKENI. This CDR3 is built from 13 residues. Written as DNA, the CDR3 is TGTGCCAGCTCCGGGACAGGCAGCTATGGCTACACCTTC. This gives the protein CASSGTGSYGYTF.

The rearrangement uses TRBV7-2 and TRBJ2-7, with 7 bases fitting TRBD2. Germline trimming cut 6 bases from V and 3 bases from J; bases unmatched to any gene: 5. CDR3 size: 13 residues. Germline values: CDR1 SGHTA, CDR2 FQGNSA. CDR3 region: CASRRGTIYEQYF. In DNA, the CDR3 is TGTGCCAGCAGGCGCGGGACTATCTACGAGCAGTACTTC.

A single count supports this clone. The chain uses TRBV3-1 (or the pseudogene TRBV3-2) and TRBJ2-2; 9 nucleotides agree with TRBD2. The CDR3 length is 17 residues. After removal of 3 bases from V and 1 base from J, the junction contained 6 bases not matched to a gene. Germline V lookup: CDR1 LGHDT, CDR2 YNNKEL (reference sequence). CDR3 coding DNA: TGTGCCAGCAGCCATTTTGCGACTAGCGGGAACACCGGGGAGCTGTTTTTT. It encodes CASSHFATSGNTGELFF.

The chain's CDR3 is CSISGTSYNEQFF. As DNA, the CDR3 is TGCAGCATTTCCGGGACTAGCTACAATGAGCAGTTCTTC. The V gene is TRBV29-1, the J gene TRBJ2-1, with 8 bases identical to TRBD2. The CDR3 is 13 residues long. The trim removed 8 bases at V and 3 bases at J, leaving 6 bases unmatched. Germline values: CDR1 SQVTM, CDR2 ANQGSEA.

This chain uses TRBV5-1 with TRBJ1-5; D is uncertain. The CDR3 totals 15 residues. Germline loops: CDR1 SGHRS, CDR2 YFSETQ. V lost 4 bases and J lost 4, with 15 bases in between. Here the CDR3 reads CASSPEPGLNQPQHF. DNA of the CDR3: TGCGCCAGCAGCCCCGAACCAGGTCTAAATCAGCCCCAGCATTTT.

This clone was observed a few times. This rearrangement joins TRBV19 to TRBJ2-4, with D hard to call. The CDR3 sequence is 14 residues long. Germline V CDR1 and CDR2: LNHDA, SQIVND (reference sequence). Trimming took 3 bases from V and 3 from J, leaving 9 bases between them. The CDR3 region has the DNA TGTGCCAGTAGTATGACCCACTACAAAAACATTCAGTACTTC. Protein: CASSMTHYKNIQYF.

Here the CDR3 reads CASSGSRDRVFTGELFF. CDR3 nucleotides: TGTGCCAGCAGCGGAAGCCGGGACAGGGTGTTCACCGGGGAGCTGTTTTTT. The V gene is TRBV7-2, the J gene TRBJ2-2; 9 bases match TRBD1. This CDR3 has 17 residues. V was pared by 5 bases and J by 4 bases, with 11 bases of the junction left unmatched. Germline assignment: CDR1 SGHTA and CDR2 FQGNSA.

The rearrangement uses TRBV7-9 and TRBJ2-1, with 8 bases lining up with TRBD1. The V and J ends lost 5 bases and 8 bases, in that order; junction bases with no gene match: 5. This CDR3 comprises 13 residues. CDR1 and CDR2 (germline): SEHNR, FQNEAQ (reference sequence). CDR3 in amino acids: CASSIQGVDEQFF. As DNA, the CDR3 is TGTGCCAGCAGCATACAGGGGGTCGATGAGCAGTTCTTC. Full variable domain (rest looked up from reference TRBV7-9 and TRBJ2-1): DTGVSQNPRHKITKRGQNVTFRCDPISEHNRLYWYRQTLGQGPEFLTYFQNEAQLEKSRLLSDRFSAERPKGSFSTLEIQRTEQGDSAMYLCASSIQGVDEQFFGPGTRLTVL.

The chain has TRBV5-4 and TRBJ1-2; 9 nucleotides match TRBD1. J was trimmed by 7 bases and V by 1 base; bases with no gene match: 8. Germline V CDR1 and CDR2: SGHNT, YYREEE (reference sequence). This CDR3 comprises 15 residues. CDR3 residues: CASSLRTGEASGYTF. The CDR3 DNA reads TGTGCCAGCAGCTTGAGGACAGGGGAAGCTAGTGGCTACACCTTC.

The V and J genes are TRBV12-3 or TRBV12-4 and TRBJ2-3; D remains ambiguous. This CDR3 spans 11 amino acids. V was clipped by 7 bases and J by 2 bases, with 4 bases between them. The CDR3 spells CASTVTDTQYF. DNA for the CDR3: TGTGCCAGCACAGTCACAGATACGCAGTATTTT.

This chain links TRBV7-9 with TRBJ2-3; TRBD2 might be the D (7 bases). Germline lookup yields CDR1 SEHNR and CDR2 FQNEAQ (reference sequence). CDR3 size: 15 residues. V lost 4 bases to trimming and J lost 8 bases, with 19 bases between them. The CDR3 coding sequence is TGTGCCAGCAGCTCTCTGGCGGGGGCCCACAGTACGCAGTATTTT. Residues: CASSSLAGAHSTQYF.

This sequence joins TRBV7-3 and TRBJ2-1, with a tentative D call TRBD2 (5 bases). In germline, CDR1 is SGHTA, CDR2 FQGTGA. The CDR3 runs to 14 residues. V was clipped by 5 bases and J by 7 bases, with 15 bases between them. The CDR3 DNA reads TGTGCCAGCAGCCCGCAGCCCTCGGGGAATGAGCAGTTCTTC. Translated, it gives CASSPQPSGNEQFF.

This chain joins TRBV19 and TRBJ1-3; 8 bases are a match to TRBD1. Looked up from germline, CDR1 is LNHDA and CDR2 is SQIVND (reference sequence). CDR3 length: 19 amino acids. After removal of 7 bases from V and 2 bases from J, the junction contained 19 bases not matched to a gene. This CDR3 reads CASIPLGWSGGATGNTIYF. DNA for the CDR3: TGTGCCAGTATACCCCTCGGATGGTCAGGGGGCGCGACTGGAAACACCATATATTTT.

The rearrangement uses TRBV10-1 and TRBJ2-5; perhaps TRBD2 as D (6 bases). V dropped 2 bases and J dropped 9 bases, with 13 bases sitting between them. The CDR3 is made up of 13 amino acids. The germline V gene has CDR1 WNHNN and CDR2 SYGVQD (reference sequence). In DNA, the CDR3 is TGCGCCAGCAGTGAGAACGGGGACTGGGCCCAGTACTTC. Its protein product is CASSENGDWAQYF.

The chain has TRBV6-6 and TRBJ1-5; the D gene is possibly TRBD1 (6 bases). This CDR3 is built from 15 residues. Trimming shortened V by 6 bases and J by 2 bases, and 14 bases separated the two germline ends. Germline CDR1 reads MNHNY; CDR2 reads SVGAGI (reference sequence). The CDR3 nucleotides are TGTGCCAGCAGCCCCGGCGGACAGCGCAATCAGCCCCAGCATTTT. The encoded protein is CASSPGGQRNQPQHF.

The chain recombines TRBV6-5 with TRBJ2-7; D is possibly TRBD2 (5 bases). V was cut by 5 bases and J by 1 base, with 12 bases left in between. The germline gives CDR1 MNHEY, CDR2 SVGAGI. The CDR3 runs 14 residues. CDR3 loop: CASSPGLLSYEQYF. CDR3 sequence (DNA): TGTGCCAGCAGTCCTGGACTTTTGTCCTACGAGCAGTACTTC.

The DNA for the CDR3 is TGTGCCAGCAGCGTAGGAAGAGGAGCGGAAAATGGCTACACCTTC. This translates into CASSVGRGAENGYTF. The gene calls are TRBV9 and TRBJ1-2; D gene uncertain. Germline V gives CDR1 SGDLS, CDR2 YYNGEE. V lost 0 bases to trimming and J lost 6 bases, with 15 bases between them. There are 15 residues in the CDR3.

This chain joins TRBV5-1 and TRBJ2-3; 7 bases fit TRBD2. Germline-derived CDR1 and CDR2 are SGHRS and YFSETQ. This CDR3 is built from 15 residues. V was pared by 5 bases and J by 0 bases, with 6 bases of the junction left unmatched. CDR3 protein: CASSSSGVSTDTQYF. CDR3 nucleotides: TGCGCCAGCAGTTCGAGCGGGGTGAGCACAGATACGCAGTATTTT.